These 26 T cell receptor beta chains came from one sample sequenced in a study of cytomegalovirus exposure and HLA in healthy donors. It was with 60 Vbeta and 13 Jbeta primers that the PCR ran. Clones were read by immunoSEQ multiplex PCR, and TCRdb kept only the in-frame ones, dropping some. The table has about 110,000 clones, around two thirds seen once. Sequencing was performed on PBMCs. Receptor source: a man in his fifties or sixties in good health and CMV-seropositive.

The J gene is TRBJ2-3, the V gene TRBV5-1; 9 bases match TRBD1. V trimming: 0 bases; J trimming: 6 bases; junction bases outside the gene matches: 2. Germline V gene sequence: CDR1 SGHRS, CDR2 YFSETQ. CDR3 length equals 14 residues. Here the CDR3 reads CASSLVQGADTQYF. CDR3 DNA sequence: TGCGCCAGCAGCTTGGTACAGGGGGCTGATACGCAGTATTTT.

The rearrangement links TRBV5-1 to TRBJ2-2; possibly TRBD1 for D (6 bases). CDR3 length equals 14 residues. Trimming shortened V by 0 bases and J by 7 bases, and 10 bases separated the two germline ends. CDR1 is SGHRS, CDR2 YFSETQ, per germline. The CDR3 region has the DNA TGCGCCAGCAGCTTGGGGACAGAGGGCGGGGAGCTGTTTTTT. It encodes CASSLGTEGGELFF. Based on the CDR3 plus reference TRBV5-1 and TRBJ2-2, the full variable domain is KAGVTQTPRYLIKTRGQQVTLSCSPISGHRSVSWYQQTPGQGLQFLFEYFSETQRNKGNFPGRFSGRQFSNSRSEMNVSTLELGDSALYLCASSLGTEGGELFFGEGSRLTVL.

Only a few counts were recorded for this clone. The chain links TRBV4-1 to TRBJ2-7, with a weak D call TRBD2 (6 bases). Germline loops: CDR1 MGHRA, CDR2 YSYEKL. V lost 0 bases, J lost 6 bases, and 15 bases lay in between. This CDR3 has 15 amino acids. CDR3 DNA: TGCGCCAGCAGCCAAGAGGTGGCGGGAAGGGGCGAGCAGTACTTC. Its protein product is CASSQEVAGRGEQYF.

The J gene is TRBJ2-1, the V gene TRBV9, with a weak D call TRBD2 (5 bases). The CDR3 totals 15 residues. Germline CDR1 reads SGDLS; CDR2 reads YYNGEE. The V and J ends lost 2 bases and 0 bases respectively, with 9 bases between them. The CDR3 protein is CASSVGRASYNEQFF. The CDR3 coding sequence is TGTGCCAGCAGCGTTGGGCGGGCCTCCTACAATGAGCAGTTCTTC.

The chain joins TRBV10-1 to TRBJ2-5; the match to TRBD1 covers 9 bases. From germline, CDR1 is WNHNN and CDR2 SYGVQD (reference sequence). This CDR3 comprises 15 residues. V shed 5 bases and J 9 bases; nucleotides not matched to a gene: 13. Written as DNA, the CDR3 is TGCGCCAGCAGTCCGGTCCCGGGACAGGGAGCGGCCCAGTACTTC. Protein sequence: CASSPVPGQGAAQYF.

The chain employs TRBV30 and TRBJ1-5; the D is unclear. The ends were cut back, 2 bases at V and 6 bases at J, with 11 bases in the middle. Per the germline V gene, CDR1 is GTSNPN and CDR2 is SVGIG (reference sequence). The CDR3 is made up of 13 amino acids. The chain's CDR3 is CAWSSTLGQPQHF. The CDR3 DNA is TGTGCCTGGAGTTCGACCCTAGGTCAGCCCCAGCATTTT.

This clone has only a few counts. J is TRBJ2-5 and V is TRBV11-2; TRBD1 matches at 7 bases. The CDR3 is 15 residues long. CDR1 and CDR2 from the germline V gene are SGHAT and FQNNGV. The J segment lost 4 bases and the V segment lost 1 base, leaving 6 bases of the junction unmatched. CDR3 region: CASSLGGGTGETQYF. CDR3 sequence (DNA): TGTGCCAGCAGCTTAGGAGGGGGCACGGGAGAGACCCAGTACTTC.

The chain joins TRBV4-2 to TRBJ2-3; 13 positions match TRBD2. Trimming cost V 0 bases and J 3 bases; bases outside gene matches: 0. The germline gives CDR1 LGHNA, CDR2 YNFKEQ. The CDR3 sequence is 16 residues long. The CDR3 coding sequence is TGTGCCAGCAGCCAAGAACTAGCGGGAGGGACAGATACGCAGTATTTT. Translation gives CASSQELAGGTDTQYF.

The rearrangement joins TRBV9 to TRBJ2-5, with D possibly matching TRBD1 (6 bases). With the DNA end fitting TRBJ2-7 better, the J assignment may be wrong. CDR1 and CDR2 (germline): SGDLS, YYNGEE. The CDR3 sequence is 13 residues long. In nucleotides, the CDR3 is TGTGCCAGCAGCGTAGGGGACATTGACGAGCAGTACTTC. This codes for CASSVGDIDEQYF.

This clone was seen a few times. V gene TRBV7-2 combines with J gene TRBJ1-2; no firm D call. Trimming shortened V by 3 bases and J by 4 bases, and 6 bases separated the two germline ends. The CDR3 extends over 12 amino acids. Germline-derived CDR1 and CDR2 are SGHTA and FQGNSA. The CDR3 DNA follows: TGTGCCAGCAGCTTCAACAGCTATGGCTACACCTTC. Amino acid sequence: CASSFNSYGYTF. The whole variable domain, remainder taken from reference TRBV7-2 and TRBJ1-2, is GAGVSQSPSNKVTEKGKDVELRCDPISGHTALYWYRQSLGQGLEFLIYFQGNSAPDKSGLPSDRFSAERTGGSVSTLTIQRTQQEDSAVYLCASSFNSYGYTFGSGTRLTVV.

This clone was observed a single time. One junction end disagrees with the germline gene, perhaps due to a read error. CDR3 coding DNA: TGCGCGGGGGTCCGGGAGGAGAGTGAGCAGTTCTTC. It is translated as CAGVREESEQFF. The chain recombines TRBV19 with TRBJ2-1; 7 positions agree with TRBD2. The germline V gene encodes CDR1 LNHDA and CDR2 SQIVND (reference sequence). The CDR3 sequence is 12 residues long.

This chain links TRBV10-3 with TRBJ2-3, with TRBD1 identical over 9 bases. The CDR3 loop spans 13 amino acids. Germline V lookup: CDR1 ENHRY, CDR2 SYGVKD. Trimming at V came to 7 bases and at J to 3 bases, leaving 2 bases not matched to a gene. As DNA, the CDR3 is TGTGCCATCATGGACAGGGGAACAGATACGCAGTATTTT. Its protein product is CAIMDRGTDTQYF.

The chain recombines TRBV5-1 with TRBJ2-3; TRBD2 aligns across 9 bases. This CDR3 spans 17 amino acids. J gave up 4 bases and V 0 bases, and 9 bases lay outside the gene matches. Germline assignment: CDR1 SGHRS and CDR2 YFSETQ. This CDR3 is CASSLVGGRAVADTQYF. The CDR3, as DNA: TGCGCCAGCAGCTTGGTGGGCGGGAGGGCCGTGGCAGATACGCAGTATTTT.

V and J are TRBV5-4 and TRBJ2-5; 8 bases align to TRBD1. This CDR3 region has 16 residues. CDR1 SGHNT and CDR2 YYREEE come from the germline V gene (reference sequence). Unmatched junction bases numbered 12, after V lost 4 bases and J lost 4 bases. CDR3 sequence reads: CASSARQGAQPETQYF. CDR3 DNA sequence: TGTGCCAGCAGCGCCCGCCAGGGGGCGCAGCCAGAGACCCAGTACTTC.

This clone has more than one count but fewer than ten. The rearrangement uses TRBV5-1 and TRBJ1-2, with unresolved D. The germline V gene encodes CDR1 SGHRS and CDR2 YFSETQ. The V end was cut by 0 bases, the J end by 8 bases, with 11 bases between. This CDR3 region has 13 residues. The CDR3 bases are TGCGCCAGCAGCTTGGCGGCGGAGGGCGGCTACACCTTC. Protein sequence: CASSLAAEGGYTF.

The chain joins TRBV29-1 to TRBJ1-5; possible D gene TRBD1, 5 bases. The CDR3 sequence is 13 residues long. V was shortened by 4 bases and J by 6 bases, with 13 bases between the two germline ends. Germline CDR1 and CDR2: SQVTM and ANQGSEA. CDR3 in DNA: TGCAGCGTTGTTCAGGGATTGGGTCAGCCCCAGCATTTT. Translating gives CSVVQGLGQPQHF. Looking up the rest from reference TRBV29-1 and TRBJ1-5 gives the full variable domain: SAVISQKPSRDICQRGTSLTIQCQVDSQVTMMFWYRQQPGQSLTLIATANQGSEATYESGFVIDKFPISRPNLTFSTLTVSNMSPEDSSIYLCSVVQGLGQPQHFGDGTRLSIL.

This clone is a singleton in its sample. The CDR3 spells CASSLFGTNTDTQYF. The CDR3 DNA reads as TGTGCCAGCAGTTTATTCGGGACTAACACAGATACGCAGTATTTT. The gene calls are TRBV27 and TRBJ2-3, with 7 bases identical to TRBD2. The junction had 3 bases not matched to a gene; V was cut back by 1 base and J by 2 bases. Germline V gene lookup returns CDR1 MNHEY and CDR2 SMNVEV (reference sequence). The CDR3 is 15 residues long.

The chain combines TRBV5-1 with TRBJ2-2; no reliable D call. V dropped 4 bases and J dropped 9 bases, with 10 bases sitting between them. Germline assignment: CDR1 SGHRS and CDR2 YFSETQ. The length of the CDR3 is 12 residues. CDR3 nucleotides: TGCGCCAGCAGCCAACAGACCCGGGAGCTGTTTTTT. Translation gives CASSQQTRELFF.

CDR3 region: CASSVGTSDGDTQYF. The DNA for the CDR3 is TGTGCCAGCAGCGTCGGGACTAGCGATGGAGATACGCAGTATTTT. This chain links TRBV9 with TRBJ2-3; 10 bases fit TRBD2. With V trimmed by 2 bases and J by 5 bases, 5 bases remained unmatched. The CDR3 is made up of 15 amino acids. The V gene's germline CDR1 is SGDLS and CDR2 YYNGEE. Complete variable domain (other parts from reference TRBV9 and TRBJ2-3): DSGVTQTPKHLITATGQRVTLRCSPRSGDLSVYWYQQSLDQGLQFLIQYYNGEERAKGNILERFSAQQFPDLHSELNLSSLELGDSALYFCASSVGTSDGDTQYFGPGTRLTVL.

The CDR3 DNA reads TGTGCCAGCAGCGTACAAGACGGGAACACCATATATTTT. Translation gives CASSVQDGNTIYF. The V call is TRBV9, the J call TRBJ1-3; no definite D call. V dropped 1 base and J dropped 7 bases, with 9 bases sitting between them. The germline CDR1 and CDR2 sequences are SGDLS and YYNGEE. The CDR3 length is 13 residues.

The rearrangement joins TRBV9 to TRBJ2-2; TRBD1 matches 7 bases. The trim removed 4 bases at V and 5 bases at J, leaving 11 bases unmatched. CDR1 and CDR2 from the germline V gene are SGDLS and YYNGEE. The length of the CDR3 is 16 residues. The CDR3 loop is CASSPRGRTITGELFF. The CDR3 coding sequence is TGTGCCAGCAGCCCTAGGGGGCGGACCATAACCGGGGAGCTGTTTTTT.

V usage is TRBV27 and J usage is TRBJ2-2; D possibly corresponds to TRBD2 (5 bases). V gave up 1 base and J gave up 2 bases, with 11 bases separating them. This CDR3 has 16 amino acids. Germline V gene sequence: CDR1 MNHEY, CDR2 SMNVEV (reference sequence). Here the CDR3 reads CASSLFGSENTGELFF. CDR3 nucleotide sequence: TGTGCCAGCAGTTTATTTGGTAGCGAAAACACCGGGGAGCTGTTTTTT.

The chain uses TRBV7-8 and TRBJ2-5; the match to TRBD1 covers 8 bases. V was pared by 5 bases and J by 9 bases, with 11 bases of the junction left unmatched. This CDR3 spans 14 amino acids. Germline lookup yields CDR1 SGHVS and CDR2 FQNEAQ. The CDR3 reads CASSPGQGLGAQYF. CDR3 sequence (DNA): TGTGCCAGCAGCCCCGGACAGGGTCTGGGGGCCCAGTACTTC.

V usage is TRBV11-3 and J usage is TRBJ1-5; D is uncertain. CDR1 and CDR2 from the germline V gene are SGHNT and YENEEA. CDR3 length equals 14 residues. V dropped 1 base and J dropped 4 bases, with 8 bases sitting between them. The CDR3 DNA reads TGTGCCAGCAGCTTAGTACCGGGGAATCAGCCCCAGCATTTT. Translation gives CASSLVPGNQPQHF.

The gene calls are TRBV5-4 and TRBJ2-7; 9 bases align to TRBD2. Germline V gene data show CDR1 as SGHNT and CDR2 as YYREEE (reference sequence). The CDR3 length is 15 residues. V gave up 0 bases and J gave up 2 bases; unmatched junction bases: 3. CDR3 sequence (DNA): TGTGCCAGCAGCTTGGGACTAGCGGAGACCTACGAGCAGTACTTC. It encodes CASSLGLAETYEQYF.

The chain couples TRBV4-2 to TRBJ2-1; 9 positions match TRBD1. The CDR3 extends over 13 amino acids. Germline V gene data show CDR1 as LGHNA and CDR2 as YNFKEQ. The V segment lost 6 bases and the J segment 6 bases; nucleotides outside the gene matches: 3. DNA of the CDR3: TGTGCCAGCAGTGGACAGGGGATCAATGAGCAGTTCTTC. Translated: CASSGQGINEQFF.